Sequencing of this T cell receptor beta chain was carried out in a study of blood T cell repertoires in COVID-19. For the study at large: From T cells, B-cell-depleted T cells, or PBMCs came the material, which was cDNA or gDNA.

Profiled with immunoSEQ multiplex PCR; TCRdb holds only in-frame clones, not every one. The table includes 40,000 to 45,000 clones, approximately 88% detected once. V was cut by 1 base and J by 4 bases, with 16 bases left in between. Germline values: CDR1 SGHNT, CDR2 YENEEA. The CDR3 length is 16 residues. This clone was seen only once. The clonotype was recovered from a man aged 45 to 65 with active COVID-19. This chain uses TRBV11-3 with TRBJ1-1; D gene uncertain. The material sequenced was peripheral blood. The CDR3 sequence is CASSLAGTDGSTEAFF. In DNA, the CDR3 is TGTGCCAGCAGCTTAGCGGGCACAGACGGGAGCACTGAAGCTTTCTTT.